Listed here are 3 T cell receptor beta chains from one sample, sequenced in a study of blood T cell repertoires in COVID-19. Sequenced by immunoSEQ multiplex PCR; TCRdb stores in-frame clones only, minus some. Of around 200,000 clones detected, 85% appear once; the ten largest clones hold around a sixth. Sequencing was done on a sample of PBMCs or T cells enriched from blood (not recorded which). These receptors originate from a man between 40 and 49 years old who had recovered from COVID-19.

The V gene is TRBV14, the J gene TRBJ1-3, with D possibly being TRBD1 (5 bases). V lost 0 bases and J 4 bases, leaving 13 bases between the germline ends. The CDR3 extends over 16 amino acids. Per germline, CDR1 SGHDN and CDR2 FVKESK. The CDR3 here is CASSQDPYNRGNTIYF. The CDR3, as DNA: TGTGCCAGCAGCCAAGATCCCTACAACAGGGGAAACACCATATATTTT.

The chain combines TRBV14 with TRBJ1-2; maybe TRBD1 (6 bases). This CDR3 is 17 amino acids long. Germline V gives CDR1 SGHDN, CDR2 FVKESK. V lost 0 bases and J 4 bases, leaving 18 bases between the germline ends. The CDR3: CASSQDPPGVILYGYTF. CDR3 DNA: TGTGCCAGCAGCCAAGATCCCCCAGGGGTTATTCTCTATGGCTACACCTTC.

Only a few counts were recorded for this clone. The chain recombines TRBV6-5 with TRBJ1-6; D unresolved. The V and J ends lost 7 bases and 7 bases respectively, with 14 bases between them. Germline V gene data show CDR1 as MNHEY and CDR2 as SVGAGI. The CDR3 runs 14 residues. The DNA for the CDR3 is TGTGCCAGCACCGAGGGAGCAGGAAATTCACCCCTCCACTTT. This codes for CASTEGAGNSPLHF.